The source of this T cell receptor beta chain is a study of T-cell reconstitution after alpha-beta-depleted transplantation in children. Overall study results and limits: One year post-transplant, T-cell counts and diversity were largely derived from T cells produced anew. At around two months after transplant, the alpha-beta T cells were reportedly derived from several hundred expanded clones that came from non-depleted graft cells.

Regarding this clonotype: Its antigen is currently unknown.

Using unique molecular identifiers, the investigators prepared the TCRbeta library. TCRdb redid the calling of the PCR reads with MiXCR, one entry per CDR3 protein. The sample has some 830,000 distinct CDR3 sequences; approximately 15% are singletons. This TCR was recovered from a male patient younger than 18 who had a stem cell transplant for acute lymphoblastic leukemia, so the T cells may come from the graft donor. The sequenced sample was PBMCs, mostly from graft donor cells, obtained 360 days after TCRalphabeta/CD19-depleted stem cell transplant.

CDR3 protein: CASSSWDPANEKLFF. The CDR3 nucleotides are TGTGCCAGCAGCTCCTGGGACCCCGCTAATGAAAAACTGTTTTTT. This sequence joins TRBV12-3 or TRBV12-4 and TRBJ1-4, with D tentatively TRBD1 (5 bases). This CDR3 spans 15 amino acids. Trimming stripped 6 bases from V and 3 bases from J, with 14 bases between.